The 9 T cell receptor beta chains below all came from one sample that was sequenced in a study of vaccination effects on CD4 cells after COVID-19 (dated by TCRdb to 2021 to 2024). The library came from the immunoSEQ multiplex PCR assay. Drawn from immuneACCESS, this table holds only the in-frame rearrangements with V and J called that TCRdb kept. Clones are partly lost; checked studies trace under half to an unresolved V gene and leave the rest unexplained. The sample profile shows about 70,000 clones; roughly 73% of them were found once. The ten top clones hold 5% of the sample. No antigens are known for them. In the ViraFEST assay, PBMC were stimulated with viral peptide pools, and TCR sequencing was then used to find antigen-specific CD4+ T cell clonotypes based on their expansion. After around eleven days of culture, CD4+ T cells were isolated with the EasySep CD4+ T cell isolation kit. PCR-confirmed SARS-CoV-2 infection had occurred in convalescent patients between March and December 2020, before the Alpha, Beta and Delta variants emerged in the United States.

Sequencing was performed on CD4+ T cells from PBMCs cultured with HIV peptides, taken before COVID-19 vaccination. The cell subset or site label for this specimen denotes: HIV-1 Nef peptide pool negative control/reference culture. The source is a human donor who had a prior SARS-CoV-2 infection.

The chain is built from TRBV15 and TRBJ1-1; possibly TRBD1 for D (6 bases). V lost 3 bases and J lost 7, with 21 bases in between. Germline V gene data show CDR1 as LNHNV and CDR2 as YYDKDF (reference sequence). The CDR3 contains 16 residues. CDR3 sequence reads: CATSSGADRSLGEAFF. CDR3 nucleotides: TGTGCCACCAGCAGTGGGGCCGACAGGTCGTTGGGTGAAGCTTTCTTT.

The rearrangement uses TRBV5-4 and TRBJ2-1; TRBD2 matches 10 bases. Looked up from germline, CDR1 is SGHNT and CDR2 is YYREEE (reference sequence). This CDR3 is built from 17 residues. Losses at the gene ends were 0 bases for V and 6 bases for J; bases not matched to a gene: 9. The CDR3 DNA sequence: TGTGCCAGCAGCTTGGCTCTAGCGGGGGTAGGGAGCAATGAGCAGTTCTTC. Translated, it gives CASSLALAGVGSNEQFF.

J is TRBJ2-7 and V is TRBV3-1 (or the pseudogene TRBV3-2); possible D gene TRBD1, 6 bases. CDR3 size: 15 residues. Deletions cut 2 bases from V and 0 bases from J, with 11 bases between. In germline, CDR1 is LGHDT, CDR2 YNNKEL (reference sequence). The CDR3 sequence is CASSQRLQGSYEQYF. DNA of the CDR3: TGTGCCAGCAGCCAAAGGCTACAGGGCTCCTACGAGCAGTACTTC.

The chain couples TRBV3-1 (or the pseudogene TRBV3-2) to TRBJ1-1; 10 bases agree with TRBD1. The germline CDR1 and CDR2 sequences are LGHDT and YNNKEL (reference sequence). The CDR3 extends over 14 amino acids. The junction had 8 bases not matched to a gene; V was cut back by 3 bases and J by 10 bases. DNA for the CDR3: TGTGCCAGCAGCCATTCGACAGGGGGCGACGGAGCTTTCTTT. Its translation is CASSHSTGGDGAFF.

V gene TRBV4-3 combines with J gene TRBJ2-3; D is possibly TRBD2 (6 bases). Germline loops: CDR1 LGHNA, CDR2 YSLEER. The CDR3 extends over 15 amino acids. Trimming removed 4 bases from V and 4 bases from J, with 15 bases in between. Written as DNA, the CDR3 is TGCGCCAGCAGCCCCCGGCAGGGCGGGGCAGATACGCAGTATTTT. It codes for CASSPRQGGADTQYF.

The chain couples TRBV9 to TRBJ1-1; D remains unclear. This CDR3 is built from 15 residues. The V end was cut by 1 base, the J end by 3 bases, with 13 bases between. Per the germline V gene, CDR1 is SGDLS and CDR2 is YYNGEE. The CDR3 DNA reads as TGTGCCAGCAGCGTATCCGCGGGGAGGGACACTGAAGCTTTCTTT. Residues: CASSVSAGRDTEAFF.

The rearrangement joins TRBV20-1 to TRBJ2-1; D may match TRBD1 or TRBD2 (5 bases each). V was shortened by 3 bases and J by 4 bases, with 16 bases between the two germline ends. Germline loops: CDR1 DFQATT, CDR2 SNEGSKA (reference sequence). CDR3 length: 15 residues. CDR3 loop: CSASGTPGSYNEQFF. The CDR3 DNA reads as TGCAGTGCTAGTGGGACCCCAGGGTCTTACAATGAGCAGTTCTTC.

Only a few counts were recorded for this clone. The rearrangement joins TRBV7-8 to TRBJ2-1; 9 bases map to TRBD2. Germline assignment: CDR1 SGHVS and CDR2 FQNEAQ. V lost 7 bases to trimming and J lost 2 bases; unmatched junction nucleotides: 9. The CDR3 sequence is 16 residues long. CDR3 nucleotide sequence: TGTGCCAGCAACCTAAAAGCGGGGGGCACCTACAATGAGCAGTTCTTC. It codes for CASNLKAGGTYNEQFF.

The genes are TRBV18 and TRBJ2-1; possible D gene TRBD2, 7 bases. The CDR3 has 16 residues. Looked up from germline, CDR1 is KGHSH and CDR2 is LQKENI. With 1 base removed from V and 3 bases from J, the gap between germline ends came to 13 bases. The CDR3 DNA is TGTGCCAGCTCACCACTGGACGGGGGGCTCTACAATGAGCAGTTCTTC. Its translation: CASSPLDGGLYNEQFF. Variable domain in full (rest from reference TRBV18 and TRBJ2-1): NAGVMQNPRHLVRRRGQEARLRCSPMKGHSHVYWYRQLPEEGLKFMVYLQKENIIDESGMPKERFSAEFPKEGPSILRIQQVVRGDSAAYFCASSPLDGGLYNEQFFGPGTRLTVL.